The text below deals with one TCR beta chain. Its antigen is not identified. Using immunoSEQ multiplex PCR, the repertoire was profiled, and TCRdb retains in-frame clones only, with some absent. The table includes 100,000 to 150,000 clones, 75% to 90% detected once. This sample was taken from a study of cytomegalovirus exposure and HLA in healthy donors. Findings and limits, study-wide: Using the classifier, cytomegalovirus status was reportedly diagnosed with high specificity and sensitivity. Altogether, 160 or so TCR beta chains were recorded as cytomegalovirus-associated.

Germline CDR1 and CDR2: SGHAT and FQNNGV. V was cut by 5 bases and J by 3 bases, with 13 bases left in between. This CDR3 contains 15 residues. The source is a woman aged 18-29 years in good health and CMV-seronegative. Source material: PBMCs. The genes are TRBV11-2 and TRBJ1-4; unclear D gene. The CDR3 loop is CASSADFGANEKLFF. Written as DNA, the CDR3 is TGTGCCAGCAGCGCGGACTTCGGGGCTAATGAAAAACTGTTTTTT.